This TCR beta chain was identified in a study of siplizumab effects on memory and regulatory T cells. Findings of the study overall: For mappable alloreactive CD4+ clones, the mean Treg-derived fraction was roughly 70% with siplizumab and roughly 25% in controls. A significant reduction in alloreactive sequences traceable to unstimulated CD4+ memory cells was produced by siplizumab. Naive T cells seemed more diverse than memory cells and seemed major alloresponse contributors.

This CDR3 has 15 amino acids. The ends were cut back, 2 bases at V and 2 bases at J, with 9 bases in the middle. Germline lookup yields CDR1 KGHSH and CDR2 LQKENI. Generated by immunoSEQ multiplex PCR, the TCRdb table keeps only in-frame clones and is missing some. The data contain some 100,000 clones, 92% of them singletons. Concerning this clone itself: Its antigen remains unknown.

The receptor comes from a human donor in good health. Sequenced input: Tregs sorted from blood. The V and J genes are TRBV18 and TRBJ2-2; no clear D gene. This CDR3 reads CASSPYQENTGELFF. In DNA, the CDR3 is TGTGCCAGCTCACCATATCAAGAAAACACCGGGGAGCTGTTTTTT.